Here is one TCR beta chain with its context. This record belongs to a study of shared clonotypes between healthy human individuals. Germline V gives CDR1 SGHTA, CDR2 FQGNSA. The V gene lost 2 bases and the J gene lost 1 base, with 5 bases spanning the gap. The CDR3 spans 13 residues. Profiled with immunoSEQ multiplex PCR; TCRdb holds only in-frame clones, not every one. The sample shows over 2 million clones, 90% to 95% of them seen only once. The chain couples TRBV7-2 to TRBJ1-1; D ambiguous. The TCR was taken from a man younger than 30 in good health. Sequenced sample: naive CD4+ T cells sorted from blood. Subset given: CD45RA+ positively selected. Written as DNA, the CDR3 is TGTGCCAGCAGCTTACTTCAGAACACTGAAGCTTTCTTT. This translates into CASSLLQNTEAFF.